This record looks at one T cell receptor (beta chain) sequence and its context. This sample stems from a study of blood T cell repertoires in COVID-19. About the research overall: The United States, Italy and Spain were the sources of the acute and convalescent COVID-19 samples. The cDNA or gDNA used as material had been derived from T cells, B-cell-depleted T cells, or PBMCs.

Methods used by the authors: The authors estimated nucleated cell counts from reference gene primer amplification. The protocol was immunoSEQ multiplex PCR, while the TCRdb copy is restricted to in-frame clones and leaves out a portion. V, J and clone size are taken as reported in that table, and D and trimming were inferred from the DNA itself. The data hold some 200,000 clones, with around 90% observed a single time. Trimming stripped 7 bases from V and 5 bases from J, with 14 bases between. The CDR3 length is 12 residues. Germline-derived CDR1 and CDR2 are GTSNPN and SVGIG (reference sequence). Input material: peripheral blood. The rearrangement uses TRBV30 and TRBJ1-2, with TRBD1 as a possible D gene (6 bases). The clonotype comes from a young woman who had recovered from COVID-19. The CDR3 nucleotides are TGTGCCTTCGGGACACTTTTATATGGCTACACCTTC. Translation gives CAFGTLLYGYTF.